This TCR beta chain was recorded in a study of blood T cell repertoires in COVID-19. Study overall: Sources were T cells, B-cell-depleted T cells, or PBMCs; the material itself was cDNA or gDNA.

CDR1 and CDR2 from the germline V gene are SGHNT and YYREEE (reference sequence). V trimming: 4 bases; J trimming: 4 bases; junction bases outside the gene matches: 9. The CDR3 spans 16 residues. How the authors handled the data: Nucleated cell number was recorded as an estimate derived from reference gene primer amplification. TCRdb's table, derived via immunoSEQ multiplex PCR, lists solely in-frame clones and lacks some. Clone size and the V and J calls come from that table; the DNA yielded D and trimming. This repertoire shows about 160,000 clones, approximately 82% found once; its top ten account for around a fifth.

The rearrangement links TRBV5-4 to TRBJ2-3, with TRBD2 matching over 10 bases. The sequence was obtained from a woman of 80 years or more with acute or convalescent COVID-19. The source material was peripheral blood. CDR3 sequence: CASSVVAGGVADTQYF. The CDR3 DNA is TGTGCCAGCAGCGTGGTAGCGGGAGGTGTCGCAGATACGCAGTATTTT.